Listed below are T cell receptor beta chains from one sample, sequenced in a study of identical twins. TCRdb reprocessed the 5' RACE reads via MiXCR and lists one record per CDR3 protein. The sample holds hundreds of thousands of distinct CDR3 sequences; roughly 9% are singletons and the top ten take approximately 6.6%. These data are also associated with another study on yellow fever vaccine responses in identical twins.

What was sequenced was CD8+ T cells sorted from blood. These receptors all come from a woman under 30 in good health. The CDR3 runs from the conserved cysteine through the conserved F or W. A D gene is named only where the DNA matches it firmly. Rows give clone size only sometimes, using once, few, many, or a class for an expanded clone.

j_call | d_call | clone_size | v_call | cdr3_nt | cdr3_aa
TRBJ2-2 | TRBD1 | many | TRBV12-3/TRBV12-4 | TGTGCCAGTCAGATATACAACAGGGGGCTCTACTTGAACACCGGGGAGCTGTTTTTT | CASQIYNRGLYLNTGELFF
TRBJ1-5 | TRBD1 | many | TRBV6-2/TRBV6-3 | TGTGCCAGCAGCCCCGACAGGGAATATCAGCCCCAGCATTTT | CASSPDREYQPQHF
TRBJ2-3 | TRBD2 | - | TRBV27 | TGTGCCAGCAGCCAGCGGGGGGGCACAGATACGCAGTATTTT | CASSQRGGTDTQYF
TRBJ2-1 | - | many | TRBV6-4 | TGTGCCAGCAGTGACACCGATAGGGATGAGCAGTTCTTC | CASSDTDRDEQFF
TRBJ2-3 | TRBD2 | - | TRBV11-2 | TGTGCCAGCAGCTTAGCTAGCGGGGGGTGGACAGATACGCAGTATTTT | CASSLASGGWTDTQYF
TRBJ2-3 | - | - | TRBV14 | TGTGCCAGCAGCCAAGCGTGGGGCTCGGATACGCAGTATTTT | CASSQAWGSDTQYF
TRBJ2-7 | - | - | TRBV12-5 | TGTGCTAGTGCCCGAGGGGGATCCTACGAGCAGTACTTC | CASARGGSYEQYF
TRBJ2-5 | TRBD2 | few | TRBV3-1 | TGTGCCAGCAGCCAAGGCTCGGGACTAGGAGGCGAGACCCAGTACTTC | CASSQGSGLGGETQYF
TRBJ2-5 | - | few | TRBV6-5 | TGTGCCAGCAGTTACAACTCGGGAGAGACCCAGTACTTC | CASSYNSGETQYF
TRBJ1-1 | TRBD1 | - | TRBV20-1 | TGCAGTGCTAGGGTGGACAGGGGCCACACTGAAGCTTTCTTT | CSARVDRGHTEAFF
TRBJ2-5 | - | - | TRBV25-1 | TGTGCCAGCAACCAAGGGGGGCCGGGAGAGACCCAGTACTTC | CASNQGGPGETQYF
TRBJ1-5 | TRBD1 | many | TRBV3-1 | TGTGCCAGCAGCCAAGGAACAGGGGAGGAGGGCAATCAGCCCCAGCATTTT | CASSQGTGEEGNQPQHF
TRBJ1-6 | - | few | TRBV6-8 | TGTGCCAGCAGTTACTCGAGCAGGGTAGCTTCACCCCTCCACTTT | CASSYSSRVASPLHF
TRBJ1-1 | - | - | TRBV27 | TGTGCCAGCAGGGATAACACTGAAGCTTTCTTT | CASRDNTEAFF
TRBJ2-7 | - | many | TRBV24-1 | TGTGCCACCAGTGGGACAGTCCCATTCTTATCCTACGAGCAGTACTTC | CATSGTVPFLSYEQYF
TRBJ2-7 | - | - | TRBV28 | TGTGCCAGCAGTTCAAGGGGAGGCCTTTACTACGAGCAGTACTTC | CASSSRGGLYYEQYF
TRBJ2-4 | TRBD1 | many | TRBV4-3 | TGCGCCAGCAGCCAGGGGACAGGGGGAGGAAACATTCAGTACTTC | CASSQGTGGGNIQYF
TRBJ2-3 | TRBD2 | few | TRBV5-4 | TGTGCCAGCAGCGCGCTCGGGACTAGCGGGGCCGATACGCAGTATTTT | CASSALGTSGADTQYF